The clone carrying this T cell receptor (beta chain) was recorded a few times. Its target is not known. The data derive from a study of response to subunit inactivated influenza vaccine. Findings and caveats of the study: Seasonal influenza vaccination, on each occasion, was suggested by the authors to recruit few new T cells.

This CDR3 has 15 amino acids. The J segment lost 5 bases and the V segment lost 1 base, leaving 7 bases of the junction unmatched. Looked up from germline, CDR1 is SGHAT and CDR2 is FQNNGV. In TCRdb, the RT-PCR reads were re-called with MiXCR into one record per CDR3 protein. The profile shows 150,000 to 200,000 distinct CDR3 sequences, roughly 10% of them singletons. The chain uses TRBV11-2 and TRBJ2-5; 7 nucleotides agree with TRBD1. The sequencing here drew on CD8+ T cells sorted from PBMCs, taken roughly 24 months after vaccination. This TCR came from a man aged 50 to 69 who received an inactivated influenza vaccine. The CDR3 DNA reads TGTGCCAGCAGCTTAGGCACAGGGGACGGGGAGACCCAGTACTTC. Its translation: CASSLGTGDGETQYF.